This paragraph reports one T cell receptor (beta chain). 5'RACE with 10-nucleotide random UMIs generated the cDNA. TCRdb independently ran MiXCR on the 5' RACE reads; one entry per CDR3 protein. The sample carries 55,000 to 75,000 distinct CDR3 sequences, about 13% recorded once. Germline V lookup: CDR1 MNHEY, CDR2 SVGAGI. The CDR3 is 15 amino acids. V lost 9 bases to trimming and J lost 0 bases, with 15 bases between them. The record originates from a study of neurological immune-mediated disorders. The sample taken for sequencing was PBMCs. The V and J genes are TRBV6-5 and TRBJ2-1, with D perhaps TRBD2 (5 bases). The TCR sequence derives from a woman between 55 and 75 years old with HTLV-1-associated myelopathy (HAM/TSP). CDR3: CARSNKGSSYNEQFF. Here the CDR3 DNA reads TGTGCCAGGAGTAACAAAGGGAGCTCCTACAATGAGCAGTTCTTC.